This TCR beta chain was identified during a study of CXCR3-negative and CXCR3-positive naive CD8 T cells. Study-wide background: The total count of TRB reads reached around 140 million, and each library contributed about 1.5 +/- 0.3 million.

To note about this clonotype: Its matching antigen is unknown.

Via 5' RACE with UMI labels, TRB cDNA libraries were prepared. TCRdb re-analyzed the 5' RACE reads; it lists each CDR3 protein once, without DNA. This sample's table reports fewer than 95,000 distinct CDR3 sequences. The CDR3 spans 11 residues. Germline loops: CDR1 GTSNPN, CDR2 SVGIG (reference sequence). Whole-study findings and limits: CXCR3-expressing naive cells carried TRB CDR3s more hydrophobic than those of CXCR3-negative naive cells. Naive subsets expressed similar surface CD5; TRB CDR3 features served to infer TCR strength.

The chain has TRBV30 and TRBJ2-3; the TCRdb call, TRBD2, lacks DNA for checking. The TCR comes from a human donor in good health. Some clones in this sample may be carry-over from other donors' samples. Sequencing input: naive CXCR3- CD8+ T cells from blood. Described subset: CD45RO-CCR7+CD27+CD95- naive CD8+ T cells lacking CXCR3 (TNR3-). The CDR3 region is CAWTTGESQYF.